Listed below are T cell receptor beta chains from one sample, sequenced in a study of cytomegalovirus exposure and HLA in healthy donors. TCRdb's copy holds only in-frame clones and misses some; the assay was immunoSEQ multiplex PCR. There are around 200,000 clones in the sample; over 80% occur only once, and 1.6% lies in the top ten. Input material: PBMCs. Receptor source: a man aged 50-60 years in good health and CMV-seronegative. CDR3s include the opening cysteine and the closing phenylalanine or tryptophan.

>TRBV4-3|TRBJ2-1
CASSLDGGLNEQFF
>TRBV9|TRBJ1-1
CASSPSPDSYTEAFF
>TRBV27|TRBJ2-3
CASSLNRDTQYF
>TRBV2|TRBJ2-7
CASKGLAGAFEQYF
>TRBV9|TRBJ2-7
CASSVAGTDYLGEQYF
>TRBV19|TRBJ2-1
CASSETRGSSYNEQFF
>TRBV23-1|TRBJ2-7
CASSQSQTGREPYEQYF
>TRBV5-4|TRBJ2-5
CASSGQGAMEETQYF
>TRBV7-6|TRBJ2-3
CASSLRLAGSPDTQYF
>TRBV28|TRBJ2-6
CASRSTGSGANVLTF
>TRBV4-2|TRBJ2-3
CASSQNLIGSRDTQYF
>TRBV5-1|TRBJ2-3
CASSVSGTGAASTDTQYF
>TRBV5-6|TRBJ2-5
CASSSRQPQEAQYF
>TRBV5-5|TRBJ2-5
CASSLREYVTQYF
>TRBV29-1|TRBJ2-3
CSVGGRGDTQYF
>TRBV7-2|TRBJ1-5
CASSLQGRGNQPQHF
>TRBV28|TRBJ1-3
CASRAGQGTRSGNTIYF
>TRBV10-3|TRBJ2-3
CAISGGGGDQDTQYF
>TRBV5-1|TRBJ2-7
CASSLTSGSSYEQYF
>TRBV5-1|TRBJ1-4
CASSRQASTNEKLFF
>TRBV19|TRBJ2-7
CASSRGTGLYEQYF
>TRBV7-2|TRBJ2-2
CASSLLAGGGTGELFF
>TRBV2|TRBJ1-1
CASRGDRAEAFF
>TRBV19|TRBJ1-5
CASRGTGVRQPQHF
>TRBV6-5|TRBJ1-2
CASSRLGGTDGYTF
>TRBV29-1|TRBJ2-7
CSVEAPLSGGLEQYF
>TRBV6-5|TRBJ1-5
CASSYKWASNQPQHF
>TRBV19|TRBJ2-7
CASSPTSGGPRNEQYF
>TRBV13|TRBJ1-2
CASSLGGTRTSYGYTF
>TRBV2|TRBJ2-5
CASSELGGGGGETQYF
>TRBV7-2|TRBJ1-1
CASSLAGLNTEAFF
>TRBV6-1|TRBJ1-4
CATGRALEKLFF
>TRBV19|TRBJ2-2
CASSPQGRSGELFF
>TRBV6-5|TRBJ2-1
CASSYQLAGDEQFF
>TRBV5-1|TRBJ2-7
CASSFHISTGASNYEQYF
>TRBV4-3|TRBJ2-3
CASSQEGAGTDTQYF
>TRBV7-8|TRBJ1-5
CASSAEDRGLHQPQHF
>TRBV6-5|TRBJ2-7
CASSYQTEDPYEQYF
>TRBV19|.
CASSMSIDSYEQYF
>TRBV15|TRBJ2-5
CATNRDLQETQYF
>TRBV5-1|TRBJ1-4
CASSSDTGGANEKLFF
>TRBV7-9|TRBJ2-7
CASSAKQGASREQYF
>TRBV6-1|TRBJ2-7
CASSLDSLSYEQYF
>TRBV9|TRBJ2-5
CASSTGVAGGLETQYF
>TRBV7-2|TRBJ2-4
CASSQSGGLKNIQYF
>TRBV19|TRBJ1-1
CASSIGWQGANTEAFF
>TRBV5-6|TRBJ1-3
CASSFGGNTIYF
>TRBV2|TRBJ1-5
CASTQGVYSNQPQHF
>TRBV6-1|TRBJ1-1
CASSVKWGGGNTEAFF
>TRBV28|.
CASSPEGDGPYEQYF
>TRBV27|TRBJ2-7
CASSWGQGRGYEQYF
>TRBV28|TRBJ1-5
CASSPNGRGEKPQHF
>TRBV11-3|TRBJ2-1
CASSRKGATYNEQFF
>TRBV29-1|TRBJ2-1
CSVAMGQGATYNEQFF